The clone carrying this TCR beta chain was counted ten times or more. This sample is part of a study of molecular identifiers for immune sequencing clone quantification. TCRdb reprocessed the PCR reads via MiXCR and lists one record per CDR3 protein. The repertoire holds approximately 320,000 distinct CDR3 sequences, with roughly a quarter as singletons. Input for naive CD8 libraries was about 19,000 to 1,100,000 sorted cells; the RNA fraction used was 10%, 30% or 50%. The CDR3 contains 14 residues. From germline, CDR1 is LGHNA and CDR2 YSLEER. Deletions cut 0 bases from V and 4 bases from J, with 10 bases between.

The source is a human donor in good health. Some libraries in this study had Jurkat cell RNA spiked in. The V gene is TRBV4-3, the J gene TRBJ2-7; TRBD1 is a possible D gene (5 bases). Sequencing used naive CD8+ T cells from blood, with Jurkat cell RNA spiked in. Subset specified: FACS-sorted CD8+CD4-CCR7+CD45RA+ naive T cells. In DNA form, the CDR3 reads TGCGCCAGCAGCCAAGATATAAAGGGGTACGAGCAGTACTTC. Amino acid sequence: CASSQDIKGYEQYF.